This entry is about one T cell receptor (beta chain). What this receptor recognizes is not known. The sample holds no much larger clone one base away, and base qualities are not on file. At the junction V is shortened by 0 bases and J by 0 bases, with 16 bases in between. Sequences LGHDT (CDR1) and YNNKEL (CDR2) are obtained from the germline V gene (reference sequence). The CDR3 goes from the cysteine to the phenylalanine over 18 residues. Kept here is only the CDR3 DNA, which spans 54 bases and is read in frame from base 1. The data belong to a study of blood T cell repertoires in COVID-19 (TCRdb year 2020). Some background on the complete study: Samples covering the acute and convalescent phases of COVID-19 were provided by collaborators in the United States, Italy and Spain. The material from the prospective study consisted of cDNA or gDNA derived from T cells, B-cell-depleted T cells, or PBMCs. Subjects who had been exposed to COVID-19, were actively infected with it, or had recovered from it provided the deeply sampled blood TCRbeta repertoires that made up the dataset. The repertoires were released in a freely available public database meant as a resource for research on the immune response to SARS-CoV-2. The samples were drawn from two sources: the first 160 participants of the ongoing ImmuneRACE study, and over 1,000 subjects contributed by 6 global collaborators. A de-identified subject ID, COVID-19 status, age in years and sex were almost always included in the sample metadata. Where available, HLA class I and class II types were obtained from metadata supplied by the sample provider rather than from assay-based typing.

Collaborating institutions collected whole blood in K2EDTA tubes following their own protocols. For TCRbeta analysis, collaborators shipped samples in one of three forms: frozen whole blood, isolated PBMCs, or DNA extracted from either of those sample types. Broader findings and caveats from the paper: The amount of clinical and demographic metadata varied by source and participant and was provided uncurated.

TCRbeta CDR3 regions were amplified from genomic DNA using the immunoSEQ Assay, a bias-controlled multiplex PCR. Under the source paper's analysis protocol: Nucleated cell counts per sample were estimated from amplification of reference gene primers within the assay. To quantify the absolute abundance of each unique TCRbeta CDR3 rearrangement, sequence reads were collapsed and filtered. Productive Simpson clonality was computed per sample as the square root of Simpson's diversity index over productive rearrangements. TCRdb took this table from immuneACCESS and kept in-frame rearrangements with V and J called. Such tables lack part of the clones; where checked against another copy, unresolved V genes explain under half of the gap, and the rest is unexplained. The DNA was the basis for D and trimming; V, J and clone size are from that table. This sample lists 150,000 to 200,000 clones; about four fifths were detected once. The biggest ten clones account for 2.6% of the sample.

The V and J segments used are TRBV3-1 (or the pseudogene TRBV3-2) and TRBJ2-3; the D segment could be TRBD2, given 6 matching bases. Material for sequencing was peripheral blood. The clonotype was recovered from a human donor with acute or convalescent COVID-19. The donor label of this sample is uncertain. The sequenced DNA is TGTGCCAGCAGCCAAGATGTGACGGGAGATGCGAGCACAGATACGCAGTATTTT. This translates into CASSQDVTGDASTDTQYF.